This T cell receptor (beta chain) was recorded in a study of blood T cell repertoires in COVID-19. TCRdb's table, derived via immunoSEQ multiplex PCR, lists solely in-frame clones and lacks some. The sample has 200,000 to 300,000 clones, under 90% seen once. This CDR3 contains 16 residues. CDR1 KGHSH and CDR2 LQKENI come from the germline V gene. The V and J ends lost 3 bases and 9 bases respectively, with 20 bases between them. This chain connects TRBV18 to TRBJ2-2; a possible D gene is TRBD2 (5 bases). This clonotype was obtained from a human donor in a cohort sampled during active COVID-19. The specimen sequenced was peripheral blood. The CDR3 DNA reads as TGTGCCAGCTCACCTGATGAAGGACTGAGTTCATGGGAGCTGTTTTTT. This translates into CASSPDEGLSSWELFF.